This entry features one TCR beta chain sequence. Its antigen is still unknown. At the survey level, the v3.0 immunoSEQ assay was run. Some clones are missing from TCRdb's copy, which holds only in-frame ones; the method was immunoSEQ multiplex PCR. The repertoire consists of under 30,000 clones, with about 95% occurring once and the leading ten covering around 7.6%. This specimen belongs to a study of long-term antiretroviral therapy in people with HIV. Study details: About a decade before 2015, the earliest samples were taken when ART was typically delayed. Study conclusions and caveats: Diversity remained lower than transplant donor controls, even though it increased after ART. The clones with expansion before ART were dominant in the repertoire at all time points.

This CDR3 contains 17 residues. V lost 0 bases and J lost 3; bases outside the gene matches: 10. Germline CDR1 PRHDT, CDR2 FYEKMQ (reference sequence). The clonotype comes from a man in his thirties or forties with HIV. The V call is TRBV13, the J call TRBJ2-5, with 7 bases fitting TRBD1. Sequenced material: unsorted PBMCs, taken 6.3 years after starting antiretroviral therapy. CDR3 bases: TGTGCCAGCAGCTTAGGTGCGACAGGGACCGCCGAAGAGACCCAGTACTTC. This codes for CASSLGATGTAEETQYF.